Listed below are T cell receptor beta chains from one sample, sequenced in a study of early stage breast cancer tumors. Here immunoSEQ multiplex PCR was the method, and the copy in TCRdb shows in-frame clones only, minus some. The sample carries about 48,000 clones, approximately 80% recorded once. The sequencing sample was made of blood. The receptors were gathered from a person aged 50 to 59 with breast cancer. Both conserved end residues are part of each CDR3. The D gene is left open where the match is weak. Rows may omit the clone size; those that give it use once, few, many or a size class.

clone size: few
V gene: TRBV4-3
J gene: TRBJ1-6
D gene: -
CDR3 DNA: TGCGCCAGCAGCCAAGATCCAATGGGGGAACGATCACCCCTCCACTTT
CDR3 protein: CASSQDPMGERSPLHF

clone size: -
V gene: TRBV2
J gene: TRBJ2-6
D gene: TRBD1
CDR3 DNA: TGTGCCAGCAGTGGCCAGGGGGCTGGGGCCAACGTCCTGACTTTC
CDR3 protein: CASSGQGAGANVLTF

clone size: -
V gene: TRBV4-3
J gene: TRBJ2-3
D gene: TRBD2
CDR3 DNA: TGCGCCAGCAGCCAAGATAGGCTAGCGGGGGGCCCAGGTACGCAGTATTTT
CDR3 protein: CASSQDRLAGGPGTQYF

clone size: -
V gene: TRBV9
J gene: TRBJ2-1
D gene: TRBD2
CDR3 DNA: TGTGCCAGCCCCCTGCGGCGGGAGATAGGTTTCTTC
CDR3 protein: CASPLRREIGFF

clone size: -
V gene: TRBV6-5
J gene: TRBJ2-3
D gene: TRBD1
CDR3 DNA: TGTGCCAGCACCGAGGACAGGGGAAGCACAGATACGCAGTATTTT
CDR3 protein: CASTEDRGSTDTQYF

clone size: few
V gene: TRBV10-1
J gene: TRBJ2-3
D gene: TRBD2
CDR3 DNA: TGCGCCAGCAGTGACCAGCGGGGGAGCCCAGATACGCAGTATTTT
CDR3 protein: CASSDQRGSPDTQYF

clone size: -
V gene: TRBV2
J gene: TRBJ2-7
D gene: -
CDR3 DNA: TGTGCCAGCAGTGAAGACGGAGCAGGGAATGTCCACGAGCAGTACTTC
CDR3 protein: CASSEDGAGNVHEQYF

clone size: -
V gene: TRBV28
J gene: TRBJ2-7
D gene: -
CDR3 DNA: TGTGCCAGCAGTTTATCAGGGGTTCGCGAGCAGTACTTC
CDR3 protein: CASSLSGVREQYF

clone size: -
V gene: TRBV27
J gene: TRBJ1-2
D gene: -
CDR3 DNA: TGTGCCAGCAGTCCCACAGGTTATGGCTACACCTTC
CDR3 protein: CASSPTGYGYTF

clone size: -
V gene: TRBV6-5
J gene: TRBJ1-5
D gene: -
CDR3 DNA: TGTGCCAGCAGTTACTCGATTCAGGGAGGTGATCAGCCCCAGCATTTT
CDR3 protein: CASSYSIQGGDQPQHF

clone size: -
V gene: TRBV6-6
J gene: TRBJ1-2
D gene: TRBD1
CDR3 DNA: TGTGCCAGCAGTTTCGGGACAGGGGGTCGTGGATTCGGCTACACCTTC
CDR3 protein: CASSFGTGGRGFGYTF

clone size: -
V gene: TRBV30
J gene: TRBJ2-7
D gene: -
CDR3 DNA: TGTGCCTGGAGACGGGATACCCACTCCTACGAGCAGTACTTC
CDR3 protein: CAWRRDTHSYEQYF

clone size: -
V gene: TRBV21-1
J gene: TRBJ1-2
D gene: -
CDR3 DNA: TGTGCCAGCAGCAAATCTGGCCAGGACTACAATGGCTACACCTTC
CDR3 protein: CASSKSGQDYNGYTF

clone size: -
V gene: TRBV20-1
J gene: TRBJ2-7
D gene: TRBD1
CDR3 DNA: TGCAGTGCCGCCAGGGGGCTCGAGCAGTACTTC
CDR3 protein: CSAARGLEQYF

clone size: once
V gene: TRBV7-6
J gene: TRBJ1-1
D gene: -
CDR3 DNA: TGTGCCAGCAGCCCCGGACACCCTCCTACGTCAGCTTTCTTT
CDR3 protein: CASSPGHPPTSAFF

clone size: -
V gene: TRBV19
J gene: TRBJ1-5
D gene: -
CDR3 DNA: TGTGCCAGTAATACAGGGATGACTCAGCCCCAGCATTTT
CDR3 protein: CASNTGMTQPQHF

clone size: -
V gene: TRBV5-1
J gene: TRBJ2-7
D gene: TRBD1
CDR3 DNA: TGCGCCAGCAGCGGGGCAGGGGGCCACGAGCAGTACTTC
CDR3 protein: CASSGAGGHEQYF

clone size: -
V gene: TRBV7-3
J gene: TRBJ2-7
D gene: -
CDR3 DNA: TGTGCCAGCAGCTTAAGGGGGCCGGGGGAGGCCCCCTACGAGCAGTACTTC
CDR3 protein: CASSLRGPGEAPYEQYF

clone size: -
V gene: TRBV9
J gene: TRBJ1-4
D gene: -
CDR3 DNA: TGTGCCAGCAGCGTAGAAGGTGAAAAACTGTTTTTT
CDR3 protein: CASSVEGEKLFF

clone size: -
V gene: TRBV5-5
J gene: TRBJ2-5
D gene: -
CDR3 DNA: TGTGCCAGCAGCCCGGGACTGCCGCGGGAGACCCAGTACTTC
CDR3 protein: CASSPGLPRETQYF

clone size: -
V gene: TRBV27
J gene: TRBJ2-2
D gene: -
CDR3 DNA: TGTGCCAGCAGGTGGACGGCCTCGGGTGCCGGGGAGCTGTTTTTT
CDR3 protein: CASRWTASGAGELFF